This TCR beta chain stems from a study of technical replicates of blood from several donors. CDR1 is MDHEN and CDR2 is SYDVKM in the germline V gene. Germline trimming cut 6 bases from V and 0 bases from J; bases unmatched to any gene: 7. This CDR3 has 17 amino acids. TCRdb's copy holds only in-frame clones and misses some; the assay was immunoSEQ multiplex PCR. Here the sample spans 45,000 to 55,000 clones, less than 95% being singletons. The sequence was collected from a human donor in good health. This sequence joins TRBV28 and TRBJ2-3; 12 bases fit TRBD2. The specimen was T cells isolated from PBMCs. CDR3 DNA: TGTGCCAGCAGCCTTCTTACTAGCGGGAGGAGCACAGATACGCAGTATTTT. This sequence encodes CASSLLTSGRSTDTQYF.